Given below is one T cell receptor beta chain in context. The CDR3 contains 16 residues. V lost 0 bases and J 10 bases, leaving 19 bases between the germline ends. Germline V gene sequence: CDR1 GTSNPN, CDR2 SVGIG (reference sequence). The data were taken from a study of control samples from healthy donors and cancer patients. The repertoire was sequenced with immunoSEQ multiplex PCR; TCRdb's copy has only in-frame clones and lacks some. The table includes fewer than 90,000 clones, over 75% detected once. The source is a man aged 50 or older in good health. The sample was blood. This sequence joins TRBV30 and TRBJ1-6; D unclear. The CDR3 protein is CAWSVQRVRLESPLHF. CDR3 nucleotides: TGTGCCTGGAGTGTCCAAAGGGTTCGGTTGGAGTCACCCCTCCACTTT.